This T cell receptor beta chain was recovered during a study of shared clonotypes between healthy human individuals. The authors' processing: Filtering of immunoSEQ junctional sequences could not match full-length read filtering. Sequencing was performed with immunoSEQ multiplex PCR; in TCRdb, only in-frame clones are kept and a portion is missing. V and J calls and clone size are those listed in that table; D and trimming were worked out from the DNA. Here the sample spans some 120,000 clones, around 68% being singletons. J gave up 0 bases and V 1 base, and 0 bases lay outside the gene matches. This CDR3 has 15 amino acids. CDR1 and CDR2 from the germline V gene are LNHDA and SQIVND (reference sequence). This clone appeared once. Its antigen is not identified. The study, taken as a whole, reports: Relative to their counterparts shared across all four donors, non-shared clonotypes exhibited diminished generation probabilities.

This sequence joins TRBV19 and TRBJ2-3; 8 bases match TRBD1. The TCR comes from a woman in her 30s in good health. Sample: memory CD8+ T cells sorted from blood. Described subset: CD45RO+ cells pooled with CCR7-negative TemRA cells. CDR3 sequence reads: CASSIGTGSTDTQYF. CDR3 bases: TGTGCCAGTAGTATAGGGACAGGGAGCACAGATACGCAGTATTTT.